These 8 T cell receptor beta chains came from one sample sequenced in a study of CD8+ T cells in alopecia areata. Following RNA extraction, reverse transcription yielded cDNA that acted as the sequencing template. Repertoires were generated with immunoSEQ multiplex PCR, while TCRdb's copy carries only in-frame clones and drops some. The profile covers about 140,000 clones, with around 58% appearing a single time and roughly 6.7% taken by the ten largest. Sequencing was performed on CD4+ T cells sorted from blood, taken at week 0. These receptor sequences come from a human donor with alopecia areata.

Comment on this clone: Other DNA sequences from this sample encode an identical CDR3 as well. CDR3: CAWSVNSPLHF. CDR3 in DNA: TGTGCCTGGAGCGTGAATTCACCCCTCCACTTT. The rearrangement links TRBV30 to TRBJ1-6, with unresolved D. V dropped 3 bases and J dropped 7 bases, with 4 bases sitting between them. Germline V gene lookup returns CDR1 GTSNPN and CDR2 SVGIG (reference sequence). There are 11 residues in the CDR3.

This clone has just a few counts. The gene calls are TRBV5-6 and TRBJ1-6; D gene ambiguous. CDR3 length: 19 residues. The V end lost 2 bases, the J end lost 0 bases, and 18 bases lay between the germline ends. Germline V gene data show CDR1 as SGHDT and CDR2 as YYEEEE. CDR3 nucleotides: TGTGCCAGCAGCTTCCTGCCGGGAGCCCGAAGCTCCTATAATTCACCCCTCCACTTT. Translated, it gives CASSFLPGARSSYNSPLHF.

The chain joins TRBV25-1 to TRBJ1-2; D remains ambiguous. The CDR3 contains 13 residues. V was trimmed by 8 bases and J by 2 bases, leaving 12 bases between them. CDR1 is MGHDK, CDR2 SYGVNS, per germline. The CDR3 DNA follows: TGTGCCAGCGTTGGGGTCGGAAACTATGGCTACACCTTC. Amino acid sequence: CASVGVGNYGYTF.

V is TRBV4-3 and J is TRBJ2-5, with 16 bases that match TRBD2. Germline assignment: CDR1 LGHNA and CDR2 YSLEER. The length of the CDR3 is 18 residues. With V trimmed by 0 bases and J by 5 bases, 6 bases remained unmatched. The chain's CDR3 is CASSQEGLAGGVGETQYF. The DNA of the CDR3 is TGCGCCAGCAGCCAAGAGGGACTAGCGGGGGGGGTAGGTGAGACCCAGTACTTC.

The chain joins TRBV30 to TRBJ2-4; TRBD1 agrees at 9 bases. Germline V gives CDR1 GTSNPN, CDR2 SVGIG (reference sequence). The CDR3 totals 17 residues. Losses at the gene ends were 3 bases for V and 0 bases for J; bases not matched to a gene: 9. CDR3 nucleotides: TGTGCCTGGAGAGCGGGACAGGGACTGATAGCCAAAAACATTCAGTACTTC. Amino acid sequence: CAWRAGQGLIAKNIQYF.

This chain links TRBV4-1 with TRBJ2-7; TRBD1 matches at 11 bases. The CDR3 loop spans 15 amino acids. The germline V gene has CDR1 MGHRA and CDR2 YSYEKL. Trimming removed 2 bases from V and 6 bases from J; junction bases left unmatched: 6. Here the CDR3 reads CASSQLDRGPGEQYF. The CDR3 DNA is TGCGCCAGCAGCCAATTGGACAGGGGGCCGGGCGAGCAGTACTTC.

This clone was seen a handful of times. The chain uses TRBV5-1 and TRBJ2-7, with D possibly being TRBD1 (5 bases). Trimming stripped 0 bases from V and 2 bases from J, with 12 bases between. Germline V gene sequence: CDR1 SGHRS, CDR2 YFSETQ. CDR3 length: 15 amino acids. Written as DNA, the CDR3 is TGCGCCAGCAGCTTGGCCCCGACAGTTACCTACGAGCAGTACTTC. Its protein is CASSLAPTVTYEQYF.

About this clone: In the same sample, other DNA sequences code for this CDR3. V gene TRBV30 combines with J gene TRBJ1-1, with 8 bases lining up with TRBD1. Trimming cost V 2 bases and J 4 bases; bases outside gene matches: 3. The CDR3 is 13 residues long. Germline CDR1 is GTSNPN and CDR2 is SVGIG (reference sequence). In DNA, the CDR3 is TGTGCCTGGAGTACTACAGGGGGCACTGAAGCTTTCTTT. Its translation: CAWSTTGGTEAFF.